A selection of T cell receptor beta chains follows, all from one sample in a study of OX40 agonist ivuxolimab in advanced cancers. The repertoire was sequenced with immunoSEQ multiplex PCR; TCRdb's copy has only in-frame clones and lacks some. The table records around 80,000 clones, about nine tenths of them present only once. The material sequenced was CD4+ or CD8+ T cells sorted from blood, taken in a trial of the OX40 agonist ivuxolimab. These receptor sequences come from an adult with an advanced solid tumor such as melanoma, head and neck, liver or kidney cancer. Both conserved end residues are part of each CDR3. The order of the fields is clone size, D gene, V gene, J gene, CDR3 DNA, CDR3 protein. A D gene is named only where the DNA matches it firmly. Only some rows state a clone size, as once, few, many or a class for expanded clones.

abundance: -
d_gene: TRBD1
v_gene: TRBV6-1
j_gene: TRBJ1-5
CDR3nt: TGTGCCAGCAGTGCACAGGGGCTCACGGGCAATCAGCCCCAGCATTTT
CDR3aa: CASSAQGLTGNQPQHF

abundance: -
d_gene: TRBD2
v_gene: TRBV6-4
j_gene: TRBJ2-1
CDR3nt: TGTGCCAGTTCCGGACTAGCGGGAGGGCCCAATGAGCAGTTCTTC
CDR3aa: CASSGLAGGPNEQFF

abundance: -
d_gene: -
v_gene: TRBV10-3
j_gene: TRBJ2-7
CDR3nt: TGTGCCATCAGTCCAACAGGGCCCTACGAGCAGTACTTC
CDR3aa: CAISPTGPYEQYF

abundance: once
d_gene: -
v_gene: TRBV25-1
j_gene: TRBJ1-5
CDR3nt: TGTGCGAGGGGTTCGAAGGTTTGCAATCAGCCCCAGCATTTT
CDR3aa: CARGSKVCNQPQHF

abundance: -
d_gene: TRBD2
v_gene: TRBV7-9
j_gene: TRBJ2-1
CDR3nt: TGTGCCAGCAGCTTGCCGGGACTAGCCTACAATGAGCAGTTCTTC
CDR3aa: CASSLPGLAYNEQFF

abundance: -
d_gene: -
v_gene: TRBV28
j_gene: TRBJ2-1
CDR3nt: TGTGCCAGCAGTTCTTACAGGGTAAAGCAGTTCTTC
CDR3aa: CASSSYRVKQFF

abundance: few
d_gene: -
v_gene: TRBV7-2
j_gene: TRBJ1-3
CDR3nt: TGTGCCAGCAGCACCGACACCGGAAACACCATATATTTT
CDR3aa: CASSTDTGNTIYF

abundance: -
d_gene: TRBD2
v_gene: TRBV5-6
j_gene: TRBJ2-1
CDR3nt: TGTGCCAGCAGCAAGGGACTAGCGGGGGGGTTTAATGAGCAGTTCTTC
CDR3aa: CASSKGLAGGFNEQFF

abundance: -
d_gene: -
v_gene: TRBV6-5
j_gene: TRBJ1-4
CDR3nt: TGTGCCAGCAGGAATCAGTTGTGGACCGAAAAACTGTTTTTT
CDR3aa: CASRNQLWTEKLFF

abundance: -
d_gene: TRBD2
v_gene: TRBV11-2
j_gene: TRBJ2-3
CDR3nt: TGTGCCAGCAGCCACGGGAGGGCCGGGGACACGCAGTATTTT
CDR3aa: CASSHGRAGDTQYF

abundance: -
d_gene: TRBD1
v_gene: TRBV2
j_gene: TRBJ1-5
CDR3nt: TGTGCCAGCAGACCCTTCCGGACAGGGGACCAGCCCCAGCATTTT
CDR3aa: CASRPFRTGDQPQHF

abundance: -
d_gene: -
v_gene: TRBV28
j_gene: TRBJ2-7
CDR3nt: TGTGCCAGCATCCCTGGCGGGTCCCGCGAGCAGTACTTC
CDR3aa: CASIPGGSREQYF

abundance: -
d_gene: -
v_gene: TRBV18
j_gene: TRBJ1-1
CDR3nt: TGTGCCAGCTCCTTCTCGAACACTGAAGCTTTCTTT
CDR3aa: CASSFSNTEAFF

abundance: -
d_gene: -
v_gene: TRBV7-2
j_gene: TRBJ1-2
CDR3nt: TGTGCCAAAAAGCTTAGGAATAGGGACGGGGGCTACACCTTC
CDR3aa: CAKKLRNRDGGYTF

abundance: -
d_gene: -
v_gene: TRBV7-6
j_gene: TRBJ2-1
CDR3nt: TGTGCCAGCAGCTTAGGGGGGCTTTCGTTAGGGATCAATGAGCAGTTCTTC
CDR3aa: CASSLGGLSLGINEQFF

abundance: -
d_gene: -
v_gene: TRBV27
j_gene: TRBJ1-2
CDR3nt: TGTGCCAGCGCAAAATCTAACTATGGCTACACCTTC
CDR3aa: CASAKSNYGYTF

abundance: -
d_gene: -
v_gene: TRBV29-1
j_gene: TRBJ2-7
CDR3nt: TGCAGCGTCCCGGGACGGCTAGCACAAGAGCAGTACTTC
CDR3aa: CSVPGRLAQEQYF

abundance: -
d_gene: TRBD2
v_gene: TRBV7-9
j_gene: TRBJ2-3
CDR3nt: TGTGCCAGCAGCTCCACGGGGGGGGCATTGTCAGATACGCAGTATTTT
CDR3aa: CASSSTGGALSDTQYF

abundance: once
d_gene: -
v_gene: TRBV28
j_gene: TRBJ2-2
CDR3nt: TGTGCCAGCAGTTTATCGGTAGGGGAGCTGTTTTTT
CDR3aa: CASSLSVGELFF

abundance: once
d_gene: -
v_gene: TRBV18
j_gene: TRBJ1-1
CDR3nt: TGTGCCAGCTCACCACCGGTAGCGGGTTGGATCGCTGAAGCTTTCTTT
CDR3aa: CASSPPVAGWIAEAFF

abundance: -
d_gene: TRBD1
v_gene: TRBV28
j_gene: TRBJ2-3
CDR3nt: TGTGCCAGCAGGGGACAGCGCACAGATACGCAGTATTTT
CDR3aa: CASRGQRTDTQYF

abundance: -
d_gene: -
v_gene: TRBV28
j_gene: TRBJ2-7
CDR3nt: TGTGCCATCCTGAGTGGGACGGGCTACGAGCAGTACTTC
CDR3aa: CAILSGTGYEQYF

abundance: -
d_gene: TRBD1
v_gene: TRBV7-2
j_gene: TRBJ2-1
CDR3nt: TGTGCCAGCAGCTCCCCGGGACAGGGACCCAAGGGAACCTACAATGAGCAGTTCTTC
CDR3aa: CASSSPGQGPKGTYNEQFF

abundance: -
d_gene: TRBD1
v_gene: TRBV27
j_gene: TRBJ1-2
CDR3nt: TGTGCCAGCAGTTTAATGGGACAGACTAACTATGGCTACACCTTC
CDR3aa: CASSLMGQTNYGYTF

abundance: -
d_gene: -
v_gene: TRBV6-5
j_gene: TRBJ1-3
CDR3nt: TGTGCCAGCAGTTACAAGAGACAGAAAAGAAACACCATATATTTT
CDR3aa: CASSYKRQKRNTIYF

abundance: -
d_gene: -
v_gene: TRBV28
j_gene: TRBJ1-2
CDR3nt: TGTGCCAGCATCGACACCCTTTGGAAGGCTGGCTACACCTTC
CDR3aa: CASIDTLWKAGYTF

abundance: -
d_gene: TRBD1
v_gene: TRBV5-1
j_gene: TRBJ2-1
CDR3nt: TGCGCCAGCAGCTTGGAAGGGGGCGAATACAATGAGCAGTTCTTC
CDR3aa: CASSLEGGEYNEQFF

abundance: once
d_gene: -
v_gene: TRBV29-1
j_gene: TRBJ1-1
CDR3nt: TGCAGCGTATTCTACAGGGAAGCTTTCTTT
CDR3aa: CSVFYREAFF

abundance: -
d_gene: -
v_gene: TRBV6-1
j_gene: TRBJ2-4
CDR3nt: TGTGCCAGCGCCCTGGGCCCGCTAGCCAAAAACATTCAGTACTTC
CDR3aa: CASALGPLAKNIQYF

abundance: -
d_gene: -
v_gene: TRBV6-1
j_gene: TRBJ2-5
CDR3nt: TGTGCCAGCAAGGGAGGGGGGGAGACCCAGTACTTC
CDR3aa: CASKGGGETQYF

abundance: -
d_gene: -
v_gene: TRBV6-1
j_gene: TRBJ1-1
CDR3nt: TGTGCCAGCTTCACCGGGATTATGAACACTGAAGCTTTCTTT
CDR3aa: CASFTGIMNTEAFF

abundance: few
d_gene: -
v_gene: TRBV7-9
j_gene: TRBJ2-5
CDR3nt: TGTGCCAGCAGCTTAGGGGGGGCTGCGTCAGAGACCCAGTACTTC
CDR3aa: CASSLGGAASETQYF

abundance: -
d_gene: -
v_gene: TRBV6-5
j_gene: TRBJ1-1
CDR3nt: TGTGCCAGCAGTACAATTCGGGGGCAGGGGGCTTTCTTT
CDR3aa: CASSTIRGQGAFF

abundance: -
d_gene: -
v_gene: TRBV18
j_gene: TRBJ1-1
CDR3nt: TGTGCCAGCTCACCACTAATACAGAACACTGAAGCTTTCTTT
CDR3aa: CASSPLIQNTEAFF

abundance: -
d_gene: -
v_gene: TRBV28
j_gene: TRBJ1-4
CDR3nt: TGTGCCAGCAGCTCCCCAGGGGCGACTAATGAAAAACTGTTTTTT
CDR3aa: CASSSPGATNEKLFF

abundance: -
d_gene: -
v_gene: TRBV28
j_gene: TRBJ2-3
CDR3nt: TGTGCCAGCAGTCTAAACACAGATACGCAGTATTTT
CDR3aa: CASSLNTDTQYF

abundance: -
d_gene: -
v_gene: TRBV15
j_gene: TRBJ1-2
CDR3nt: TGTGCCACCAGCAGAGACAGGGATGAGAATGGCTACACCTTC
CDR3aa: CATSRDRDENGYTF

abundance: -
d_gene: -
v_gene: TRBV7-6
j_gene: TRBJ1-2
CDR3nt: TGTGCCAGCAGCCCGACTCCCCGGTGGGGCTACACCTTC
CDR3aa: CASSPTPRWGYTF

abundance: -
d_gene: TRBD1
v_gene: TRBV7-9
j_gene: TRBJ2-1
CDR3nt: TGTGCCAGCAGCTTAGAGCGAGGACAGGGTAGGAATGAGCAGTTCTTC
CDR3aa: CASSLERGQGRNEQFF

abundance: -
d_gene: -
v_gene: TRBV7-9
j_gene: TRBJ1-2
CDR3nt: TGTGCCAGCAGCTTAGGACAGTTCTATGGCTACACCTTC
CDR3aa: CASSLGQFYGYTF

abundance: -
d_gene: TRBD2
v_gene: TRBV7-2
j_gene: TRBJ2-7
CDR3nt: TGTGCCAGCAGCTACCGGACTAGCGGTTCCTACGAGCAGTACTTC
CDR3aa: CASSYRTSGSYEQYF

abundance: -
d_gene: TRBD1
v_gene: TRBV5-6
j_gene: TRBJ2-7
CDR3nt: TGTGCCAGCAGCTGGGGACAGGGGATGAGCGAGCAGTACTTC
CDR3aa: CASSWGQGMSEQYF

abundance: -
d_gene: TRBD1
v_gene: TRBV29-1
j_gene: TRBJ1-2
CDR3nt: TGCAGCGTTGAAGGCGGGAGGGGGCTTGGCTACACCTTC
CDR3aa: CSVEGGRGLGYTF

abundance: -
d_gene: -
v_gene: TRBV29-1
j_gene: TRBJ1-2
CDR3nt: TGCAGCGTTGAGCACTCGGGTGCCAATGGCTACACCTTC
CDR3aa: CSVEHSGANGYTF

abundance: -
d_gene: -
v_gene: TRBV19
j_gene: TRBJ2-3
CDR3nt: TGTGCCAGCCGGGACCTAATCACAGATACGCAGTATTTT
CDR3aa: CASRDLITDTQYF

abundance: -
d_gene: -
v_gene: TRBV5-4
j_gene: TRBJ1-1
CDR3nt: TGTGCCAGCAGCTTGGCAGGGTGGAACACTGAAGCTTTCTTT
CDR3aa: CASSLAGWNTEAFF

abundance: -
d_gene: -
v_gene: TRBV9
j_gene: TRBJ2-2
CDR3nt: TGTGCCAGCAGCAAATGGAGGGACACCGGGGAGCTGTTTTTT
CDR3aa: CASSKWRDTGELFF

abundance: -
d_gene: -
v_gene: TRBV6-5
j_gene: TRBJ2-2
CDR3nt: TGTGCCAGCAGTTACGTCAGGGCCTCCGGGGAGCTGTTTTTT
CDR3aa: CASSYVRASGELFF

abundance: -
d_gene: TRBD1
v_gene: TRBV4-2
j_gene: TRBJ1-4
CDR3nt: TGTGCCAGCAGAGAGGGACAGGGTAATGAAAAACTGTTTTTT
CDR3aa: CASREGQGNEKLFF

abundance: -
d_gene: TRBD2
v_gene: TRBV2
j_gene: TRBJ2-2
CDR3nt: TGTGCCAGCAGAGAGCGGGAGGTCAACACCGGGGAGCTGTTTTTT
CDR3aa: CASREREVNTGELFF

abundance: -
d_gene: TRBD1
v_gene: TRBV18
j_gene: TRBJ1-1
CDR3nt: TGTGCCAGCTCACCAAAGACAGGGGTTACCACTGAAGCTTTCTTT
CDR3aa: CASSPKTGVTTEAFF

abundance: once
d_gene: -
v_gene: TRBV7-6
j_gene: TRBJ2-6
CDR3nt: TGTGCCAGCAGCCCGATTCGGGCTGGGGCCAACGTCCTGACTTTC
CDR3aa: CASSPIRAGANVLTF

abundance: -
d_gene: TRBD1
v_gene: TRBV7-9
j_gene: TRBJ2-7
CDR3nt: TGTGCCAGCAGCTTGGGACAGGTCTCCTACGAGCAGTACTTC
CDR3aa: CASSLGQVSYEQYF

abundance: -
d_gene: TRBD2
v_gene: TRBV18
j_gene: TRBJ2-5
CDR3nt: TGTGCCAGCTCACCCTTAGGAGCGGGGCAGAGTCAAGAGACCCAGTACTTC
CDR3aa: CASSPLGAGQSQETQYF

abundance: -
d_gene: TRBD1
v_gene: TRBV6-1
j_gene: TRBJ1-1
CDR3nt: TGTGCCAGCAGTGCCCGGACAGGGCGCAGTGCGAACACTGAAGCTTTCTTT
CDR3aa: CASSARTGRSANTEAFF

abundance: -
d_gene: -
v_gene: TRBV4-1
j_gene: TRBJ1-5
CDR3nt: TGCGCCAGCAGCGCCCGGGACTCTAGCAATCAGCCCCAGCATTTT
CDR3aa: CASSARDSSNQPQHF

abundance: -
d_gene: TRBD2
v_gene: TRBV5-1
j_gene: TRBJ2-1
CDR3nt: TGCGCCAGCAGCTTGGCGTCCCTAGCGGGATTGAGCTCCTACAATGAGCAGTTCTTC
CDR3aa: CASSLASLAGLSSYNEQFF

abundance: -
d_gene: -
v_gene: TRBV5-1
j_gene: TRBJ2-2
CDR3nt: TGCGCCAGCAGCTTTATCGGGGGGCCTGGCACCGGGGAGCTGTTTTTT
CDR3aa: CASSFIGGPGTGELFF